Shown below are 28 T cell receptor beta chains from a single sample sequenced in a study of T-cell reconstitution after alpha-beta-depleted transplantation in children. Preparation of the TCRbeta library involved a method that used unique molecular identifiers. From the PCR reads, TCRdb called clonotypes with MiXCR, one entry per CDR3 protein. The sample carries about 540,000 distinct CDR3 sequences, around 17% recorded once. Here the sequenced sample was PBMCs from the stem cell graft donor, taken from the stem cell graft. The origin of the receptors is a human donor who donated a stem cell graft to a child with acute lymphoblastic leukemia.

This clonotype was recorded a few times. The V call is TRBV12-3 or TRBV12-4, the J call TRBJ2-1; 7 bases fit TRBD2. V shed 2 bases, J shed 3 bases, and the junction held 4 bases outside the gene matches. The CDR3 loop spans 15 amino acids. CDR3 DNA sequence: TGTGCCAGCAGTTTAAAAGCGGGATACTACAATGAGCAGTTCTTC. Amino acids: CASSLKAGYYNEQFF.

This chain joins TRBV29-1 and TRBJ2-7, with D uncertain. V dropped 5 bases and J dropped 0 bases, with 5 bases sitting between them. CDR3 length: 11 amino acids. Germline assignment: CDR1 SQVTM and CDR2 ANQGSEA. For the CDR3, the DNA is TGCAGCGTTAAAGGCTCCTACGAGCAGTACTTC. It specifies CSVKGSYEQYF.

This clonotype was seen a few times. V is TRBV20-1 and J is TRBJ2-2; TRBD2 matches at 12 bases. Germline loops: CDR1 DFQATT, CDR2 SNEGSKA (reference sequence). There are 15 residues in the CDR3. With 5 bases clipped from V and 0 bases from J, the junction kept 1 base outside the gene matches. The CDR3 nucleotides read TGCAGTGCTTCTAGCGGGAGGGCGAACACCGGGGAGCTGTTTTTT. It encodes CSASSGRANTGELFF.

This clonotype was detected only a few times. This chain links TRBV27 with TRBJ1-1; possibly TRBD1 for D (5 bases). Trimming took 7 bases from V and 1 from J, leaving 16 bases between them. The CDR3 sequence is 15 residues long. Germline loops: CDR1 MNHEY, CDR2 SMNVEV (reference sequence). The CDR3 DNA reads TGTGCCAGCAACCGGGACGCCGATGGGAACACTGAAGCTTTCTTT. This gives the protein CASNRDADGNTEAFF.

This clonotype was found a few times. The chain joins TRBV11-2 to TRBJ2-7; TRBD2 agrees at 7 bases. There are 14 residues in the CDR3. With V trimmed by 6 bases and J by 3 bases, 8 bases remained unmatched. The germline V gene encodes CDR1 SGHAT and CDR2 FQNNGV. The CDR3 bases are TGTGCCAGCAGTCTCTTCGGGACTATCTACGAGCAGTACTTC. It codes for CASSLFGTIYEQYF.

This clonotype occurred a few times. The J gene is TRBJ1-5, the V gene TRBV6-1; 12 bases line up with TRBD1. The CDR3 has 15 residues. Germline loops: CDR1 MNHNS, CDR2 SASEGT. The junction had 6 bases not matched to a gene; V was cut back by 11 bases and J by 1 base. CDR3 nucleotides: TGTGCCGCCCGGGACAGGGGGCTCAGCAATCAGCCCCAGCATTTT. Its protein is CAARDRGLSNQPQHF.

The V and J genes are TRBV29-1 and TRBJ2-7; D uncertain. CDR1 and CDR2 (germline): SQVTM, ANQGSEA. The CDR3 has 14 amino acids. Trimming took off 6 bases at V and 1 base at J, with 16 bases between the two ends. The CDR3 sequence is CSVNTLDGSYEQYF. The CDR3 nucleotides read TGCAGCGTAAACACATTGGACGGTTCCTACGAGCAGTACTTC.

The chain links TRBV18 to TRBJ2-7, with a tentative D call TRBD1 (5 bases). The ends were cut back, 4 bases at V and 9 bases at J, with 25 bases in the middle. The CDR3 has 16 residues. Germline lookup yields CDR1 KGHSH and CDR2 LQKENI. DNA of the CDR3: TGTGCCAGCTCACTGCAGGGATCTACCACATCAGGCTGGCAGTACTTC. It yields the protein CASSLQGSTTSGWQYF.

As DNA, the CDR3 is TGTGCCAGCAGCCGAACCGTGGGAGGCTACGAGCAGTACTTC. Its translation: CASSRTVGGYEQYF. This rearrangement joins TRBV3-1 to TRBJ2-7; the D gene is possibly TRBD2 (6 bases). V lost 4 bases and J 3 bases, leaving 13 bases between the germline ends. The CDR3 is made up of 14 amino acids. Germline V gene lookup returns CDR1 LGHDT and CDR2 YNNKEL (reference sequence).

The chain carries TRBV10-2 and TRBJ2-7; 7 positions agree with TRBD1. Germline V gene data show CDR1 as WSHSY and CDR2 as SAAADI. The length of the CDR3 is 14 residues. The trim removed 4 bases at V and 4 bases at J, leaving 7 bases unmatched. CDR3 nucleotide sequence: TGCGCCAGCAGTGTTCTGGGACAGAGGTACGAGCAGTACTTC. Translated, it gives CASSVLGQRYEQYF.

This clonotype was seen a few times. The gene calls are TRBV2 and TRBJ2-1, with TRBD2 identical over 11 bases. The trim removed 3 bases at V and 3 bases at J, leaving 4 bases unmatched. The CDR3 loop spans 16 amino acids. CDR1 and CDR2 from the germline V gene are SNHLY and FYNNEI. The CDR3 sequence is CASSDVAGGGYNEQFF. In DNA form, the CDR3 reads TGTGCCAGCAGTGACGTAGCGGGAGGGGGCTACAATGAGCAGTTCTTC.

CDR3 sequence (DNA): TGCGCCAGCAGCCAGTCGGGACAGGGGGCCTCACCCCTCCACTTT. Translation: CASSQSGQGASPLHF. The rearrangement uses TRBV4-1 and TRBJ1-6; 12 nucleotides match TRBD1. CDR3 size: 15 residues. Germline V gives CDR1 MGHRA, CDR2 YSYEKL. The ends lost 3 bases at V and 10 bases at J; junction bases unmatched: 4.

This chain uses TRBV29-1 with TRBJ1-2, with D unresolved. Germline V gene data show CDR1 as SQVTM and CDR2 as ANQGSEA. This CDR3 region has 14 residues. Between the trimmed V and J ends, which lost 7 bases and 4 bases, there was a span of 19 bases. CDR3 nucleotide sequence: TGCAGCGCACTAGCGTCAGGTGAACCCTATGGCTACACCTTC. Its protein is CSALASGEPYGYTF.

The chain employs TRBV5-1 and TRBJ2-3; 8 bases fit TRBD1. This CDR3 region has 17 residues. Germline lookup yields CDR1 SGHRS and CDR2 YFSETQ. Unmatched junction bases numbered 10, after V lost 2 bases and J lost 2 bases. CDR3 sequence reads: CASSFDGQGLFTDTQYF. The DNA of the CDR3 is TGCGCCAGCAGCTTCGACGGACAGGGTTTATTCACAGATACGCAGTATTTT.

The genes are TRBV7-8 and TRBJ2-1, with 7 positions matching TRBD2. The V gene's germline CDR1 is SGHVS and CDR2 FQNEAQ. CDR3 size: 17 residues. Trimming cost V 2 bases and J 2 bases; bases outside gene matches: 9. The CDR3 DNA sequence: TGTGCCAGCAGCTTAACTCTAGCGGCCCACCCCTACAATGAGCAGTTCTTC. As protein: CASSLTLAAHPYNEQFF.

This clonotype appeared a few times. An end of the junction does not agree with germline; a read error may underlie this. J is TRBJ2-7 and V is TRBV12-3 or TRBV12-4; 8 bases are shared with TRBD2. The CDR3 is 13 amino acids. CDR3 coding DNA: TGTGCCAGCTCGGGGCTAGCGGGCGGACGGGGGGACTTC. It encodes CASSGLAGGRGDF.

The gene calls are TRBV7-9 and TRBJ2-1, with 8 positions matching TRBD2. The junction had 15 bases not matched to a gene; V was cut back by 5 bases and J by 12 bases. Germline values: CDR1 SEHNR, CDR2 FQNEAQ (reference sequence). The CDR3 is made up of 15 amino acids. The CDR3 spells CASSPPLAVDGWQFF. The CDR3, as DNA: TGTGCCAGCAGCCCCCCACTAGCGGTGGATGGGTGGCAGTTCTTC.

In this sample, this clonotype turned up a few times. The chain couples TRBV5-1 to TRBJ2-1, with TRBD2 identical over 13 bases. J gave up 8 bases and V 4 bases, and 9 bases lay outside the gene matches. Germline-derived CDR1 and CDR2 are SGHRS and YFSETQ. This CDR3 contains 16 residues. For the CDR3, the DNA is TGCGCCAGCAGCCCTGGACTAGCGGGAGTAGTAGATGAGCAGTTCTTC. It translates to CASSPGLAGVVDEQFF.

The genes are TRBV2 and TRBJ2-5; maybe TRBD2 (6 bases). V lost 6 bases and J 3 bases, leaving 14 bases between the germline ends. Germline V gene lookup returns CDR1 SNHLY and CDR2 FYNNEI. The CDR3 contains 14 residues. CDR3 bases: TGTGCCAGCAGGTGGACTATTCTTAAAGAGACCCAGTACTTC. Encoded protein: CASRWTILKETQYF.

The CDR3: CAISGTSGRAGDTGELFF. For the CDR3, the DNA is TGTGCCATCAGTGGGACTAGCGGGAGGGCCGGAGACACCGGGGAGCTGTTTTTT. The chain couples TRBV10-3 to TRBJ2-2; 15 positions match TRBD2. CDR3 size: 18 residues. Germline CDR1 is ENHRY and CDR2 is SYGVKD. V was pared by 4 bases and J by 3 bases, with 6 bases of the junction left unmatched.

There are a few counts of this clonotype. The V gene is TRBV18, the J gene TRBJ2-1, with D unclear. CDR3 size: 15 residues. The germline V gene encodes CDR1 KGHSH and CDR2 LQKENI. V was clipped by 6 bases and J by 0 bases, with 12 bases between them. CDR3 amino acids: CASSPFASSYNEQFF. Here the CDR3 DNA reads TGTGCCAGCTCCCCCTTTGCTAGCTCCTACAATGAGCAGTTCTTC.

This clonotype occurred many times. J is TRBJ2-2 and V is TRBV12-3 or TRBV12-4; 11 bases fit TRBD2. The V segment lost 3 bases and the J segment 6 bases; nucleotides outside the gene matches: 3. The length of the CDR3 is 15 residues. The CDR3 protein is CASSFRTSGSGELFF. CDR3 bases: TGTGCCAGCAGTTTCCGGACTAGCGGGTCCGGGGAGCTGTTTTTT.

V is TRBV3-1 and J is TRBJ2-3; the match to TRBD2 covers 9 bases. V was clipped by 0 bases and J by 0 bases; unmatched bases: 4. The CDR3 is 17 residues long. CDR1 and CDR2 from the germline V gene are LGHDT and YNNKEL (reference sequence). CDR3 protein: CASSQDGGGASTDTQYF. The DNA of the CDR3 is TGTGCCAGCAGCCAAGACGGCGGGGGGGCTAGCACAGATACGCAGTATTTT.

The CDR3: CASSRGLASSYNEQFF. CDR3 nucleotide sequence: TGCGCCAGCAGCCGGGGACTAGCGAGCTCCTACAATGAGCAGTTCTTC. The rearrangement uses TRBV5-1 and TRBJ2-1, with 10 bases that match TRBD2. From germline, CDR1 is SGHRS and CDR2 YFSETQ. This CDR3 region has 16 residues. V was clipped by 4 bases and J by 0 bases; unmatched bases: 4.

The chain couples TRBV20-1 to TRBJ1-5; tentative D call: TRBD1 (5 bases). CDR3 length: 16 residues. In germline, CDR1 is DFQATT, CDR2 SNEGSKA (reference sequence). V was shortened by 4 bases and J by 0 bases, with 16 bases between the two germline ends. CDR3: CSATTRAPYSNQPQHF. CDR3 bases: TGCAGTGCTACGACCAGGGCACCGTATAGCAATCAGCCCCAGCATTTT.

The table lists this clonotype with a few counts. The chain uses TRBV11-2 and TRBJ2-1; 7 bases line up with TRBD2. The CDR3 has 15 amino acids. V lost 5 bases to trimming and J lost 6 bases; unmatched junction nucleotides: 10. Germline V gene sequence: CDR1 SGHAT, CDR2 FQNNGV. In nucleotides, the CDR3 is TGTGCCAGCAGCGCCCCCACGGGACTACTCAATGAGCAGTTCTTC. This sequence encodes CASSAPTGLLNEQFF.

The genes are TRBV18 and TRBJ2-4; no definite D call. The CDR3 runs 11 residues. Germline V lookup: CDR1 KGHSH, CDR2 LQKENI. V lost 6 bases and J lost 7, with 7 bases in between. Here the CDR3 reads CASSIGNIQYF. Written as DNA, the CDR3 is TGTGCCAGCTCCATCGGGAACATTCAGTACTTC.

The chain couples TRBV2 to TRBJ2-1; no clear D gene. V was clipped by 1 base and J by 0 bases, with 7 bases between them. CDR1 is SNHLY, CDR2 FYNNEI, per germline. The CDR3 contains 15 residues. DNA of the CDR3: TGTGCCAGCAGTGAAGAGTCGAGCTCCTACAATGAGCAGTTCTTC. Protein: CASSEESSSYNEQFF.